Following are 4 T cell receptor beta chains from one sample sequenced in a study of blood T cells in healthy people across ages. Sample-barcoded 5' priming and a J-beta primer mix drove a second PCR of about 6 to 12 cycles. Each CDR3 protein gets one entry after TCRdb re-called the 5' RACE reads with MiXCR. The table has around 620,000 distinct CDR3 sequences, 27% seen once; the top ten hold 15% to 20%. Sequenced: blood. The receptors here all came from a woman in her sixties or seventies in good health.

The CDR3, as DNA: TGTGCCAGCCAAACTGACAGCGGCGGGGAGACCCAGTACTTC. Translating it yields CASQTDSGGETQYF. V gene TRBV12-3 or TRBV12-4 combines with J gene TRBJ2-1; D is possibly TRBD1 or TRBD2 (5 bases each). The J call is uncertain, as TRBJ2-5 better fits the DNA end. The CDR3 contains 14 residues.

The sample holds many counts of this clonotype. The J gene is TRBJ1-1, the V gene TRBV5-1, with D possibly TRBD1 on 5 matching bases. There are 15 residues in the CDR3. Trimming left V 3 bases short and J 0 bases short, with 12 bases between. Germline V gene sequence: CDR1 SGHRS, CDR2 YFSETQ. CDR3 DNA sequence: TGCGCCAGCAGCTCGGGAGGGGCCATGAACACTGAAGCTTTCTTT. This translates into CASSSGGAMNTEAFF. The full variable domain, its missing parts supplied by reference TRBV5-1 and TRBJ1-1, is KAGVTQTPRYLIKTRGQQVTLSCSPISGHRSVSWYQQTPGQGLQFLFEYFSETQRNKGNFPGRFSGRQFSNSRSEMNVSTLELGDSALYLCASSSGGAMNTEAFFGQGTRLTVV.

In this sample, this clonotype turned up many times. CDR3 nucleotide sequence: TGTGCCAGCAGTCCCAATGGGGAGACCCAGTACTTC. This encodes CASSPNGETQYF. J is TRBJ2-5 and V is TRBV12-3 or TRBV12-4, with D unresolved. The CDR3 runs to 12 residues. Between the trimmed V and J ends, which lost 5 bases and 5 bases, there was a span of 9 bases.

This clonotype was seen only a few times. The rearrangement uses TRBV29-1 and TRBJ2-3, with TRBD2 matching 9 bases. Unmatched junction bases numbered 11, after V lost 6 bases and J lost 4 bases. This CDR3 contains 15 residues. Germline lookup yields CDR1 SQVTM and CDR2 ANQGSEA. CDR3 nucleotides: TGCAGCGTGCTCGGGAAAAAGCGGGGGGCAGATACGCAGTATTTT. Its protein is CSVLGKKRGADTQYF.